This TCR beta chain was sequenced in a study of T cells in Graves' hyperthyroidism and ophthalmopathy. This clonotype has a count of ten or more. Researchers took RNA transcripts and amplified the TCR beta CDR3 regions from them. HTBI primers were employed in a first-round RT-PCR of the TCR CDR3. One entry per CDR3 protein, called by TCRdb with MiXCR from the multiplex PCR reads. Of around 430,000 distinct CDR3 sequences listed, 15% are singletons. Patients aged 18 to 65 with hyperthyroidism were newly diagnosed, with duration under 2 months. The TCR comes from a woman in her twenties or thirties with Graves' hyperthyroidism. Sequencing was performed on blood.

CDR3 protein: CSARTKGYEQYF. The CDR3 bases are TGCAGTGCCCGGACTAAGGGTTACGAGCAGTACTTC. J is TRBJ2-7 and V is TRBV20-1, with D possibly TRBD2 on 6 matching bases. The CDR3 spans 12 residues. Trimming took off 6 bases at V and 4 bases at J, with 13 bases between the two ends. CDR1 is DFQATT, CDR2 SNEGSKA, per germline (reference sequence).